This T cell receptor beta chain was recovered during a study of blood T cells in healthy people across ages. Findings of the study overall: Older age coincided with a roughly linear decline in TCR beta diversity per million T cells. TCR beta diversity tracked closely with naive T cell percentage.

For the second PCR, which ran for roughly 7 to 11 cycles, a sample-barcoded 5' primer and a J-beta primer mix were used. Tagging of each cDNA molecule was performed by a template-switch adaptor with 12 random nucleotides. The yield of each sample was at least 2.5 million CDR3-containing paired-end reads. TCRdb called the 5' RACE reads again in MiXCR, with one record for every CDR3 protein. This sample carries over a million distinct CDR3 sequences, about 42% of them seen once, and the ten largest clones take 4%. This clonotype occurred a few times. The antigen is undetermined. Germline V lookup: CDR1 SEHNR, CDR2 FQNEAQ (reference sequence). The CDR3 has 13 amino acids. Trimming took off 5 bases at V and 4 bases at J, with 6 bases between the two ends.

The clonotype comes from a woman younger than 30 in good health. The V and J genes are TRBV7-9 and TRBJ2-6; possibly TRBD2 for D (5 bases). Sequencing was performed on blood. CDR3 in amino acids: CASSRGGANVLTF. In DNA form, the CDR3 reads TGTGCCAGCAGCCGCGGGGGGGCCAACGTCCTGACTTTC.